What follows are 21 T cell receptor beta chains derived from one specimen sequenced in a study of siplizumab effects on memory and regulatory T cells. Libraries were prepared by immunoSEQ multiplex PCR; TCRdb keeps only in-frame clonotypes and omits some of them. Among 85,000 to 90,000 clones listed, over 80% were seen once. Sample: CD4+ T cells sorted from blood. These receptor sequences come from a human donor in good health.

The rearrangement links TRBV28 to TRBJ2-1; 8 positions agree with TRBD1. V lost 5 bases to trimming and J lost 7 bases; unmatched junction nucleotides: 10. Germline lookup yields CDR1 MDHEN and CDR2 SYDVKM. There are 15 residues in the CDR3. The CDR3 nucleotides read TGTGCCAGCAGTACTTGGGCAGGGGGCATGAATGAGCAGTTCTTC. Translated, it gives CASSTWAGGMNEQFF. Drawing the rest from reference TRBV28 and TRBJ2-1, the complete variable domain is DVKVTQSSRYLVKRTGEKVFLECVQDMDHENMFWYRQDPGLGLRLIYFSYDVKMKEKGDIPEGYSVSREKKERFSLILESASTNQTSMYLCASSTWAGGMNEQFFGPGTRLTVL.

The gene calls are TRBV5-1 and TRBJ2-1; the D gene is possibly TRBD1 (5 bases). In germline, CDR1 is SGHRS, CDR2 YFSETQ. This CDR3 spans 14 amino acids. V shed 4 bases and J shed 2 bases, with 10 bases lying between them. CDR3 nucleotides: TGCGCCAGCAGCGCTGGACATCCCTACAATGAGCAGTTCTTC. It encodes CASSAGHPYNEQFF. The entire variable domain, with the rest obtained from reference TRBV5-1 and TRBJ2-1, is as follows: KAGVTQTPRYLIKTRGQQVTLSCSPISGHRSVSWYQQTPGQGLQFLFEYFSETQRNKGNFPGRFSGRQFSNSRSEMNVSTLELGDSALYLCASSAGHPYNEQFFGPGTRLTVL.

The CDR3 loop reads CSVGDGHEKLFF. The CDR3 nucleotides read TGCAGCGTTGGGGACGGACATGAAAAACTGTTTTTT. This sequence joins TRBV29-1 and TRBJ1-4; a possible D gene is TRBD1 (5 bases). The germline gives CDR1 SQVTM, CDR2 ANQGSEA. The CDR3 is 12 residues long. Trimming took 4 bases from V and 6 from J, leaving 9 bases between them.

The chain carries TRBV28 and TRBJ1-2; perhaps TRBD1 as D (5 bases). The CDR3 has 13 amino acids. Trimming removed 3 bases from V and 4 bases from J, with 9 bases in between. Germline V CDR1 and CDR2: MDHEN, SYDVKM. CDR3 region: CASSFQGTYGYTF. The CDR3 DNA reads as TGTGCCAGCAGTTTTCAGGGCACCTATGGCTACACCTTC.

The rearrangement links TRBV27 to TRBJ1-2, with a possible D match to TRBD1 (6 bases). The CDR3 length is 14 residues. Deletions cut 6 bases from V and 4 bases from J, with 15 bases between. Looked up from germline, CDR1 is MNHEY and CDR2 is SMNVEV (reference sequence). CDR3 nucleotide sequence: TGTGCCAGCAGGGAAGGGGGATGGGGCTATGGCTACACCTTC. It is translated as CASREGGWGYGYTF.

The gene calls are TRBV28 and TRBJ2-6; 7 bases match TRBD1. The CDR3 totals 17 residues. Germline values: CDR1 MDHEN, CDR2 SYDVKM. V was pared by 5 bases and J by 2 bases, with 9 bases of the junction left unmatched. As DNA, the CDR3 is TGTGCCAGCAGTCCCTACAGGGGAGATCCTGGGGCCAACGTCCTGACTTTC. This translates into CASSPYRGDPGANVLTF.

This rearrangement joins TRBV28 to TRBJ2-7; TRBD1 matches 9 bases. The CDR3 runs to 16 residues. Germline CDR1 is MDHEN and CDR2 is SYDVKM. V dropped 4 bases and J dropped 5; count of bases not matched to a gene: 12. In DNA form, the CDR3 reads TGTGCCAGCAGTTGGAGGGGACAGGGACGTTTGGACGAGCAGTACTTC. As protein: CASSWRGQGRLDEQYF.

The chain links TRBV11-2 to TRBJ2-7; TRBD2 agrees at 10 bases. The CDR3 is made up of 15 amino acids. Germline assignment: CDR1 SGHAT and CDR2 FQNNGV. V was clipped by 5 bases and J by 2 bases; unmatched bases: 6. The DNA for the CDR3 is TGTGCCAGCAGCCCGCTAGCGGGAGTTCCCTACGAGCAGTACTTC. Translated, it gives CASSPLAGVPYEQYF. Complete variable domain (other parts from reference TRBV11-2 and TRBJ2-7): EAGVAQSPRYKIIEKRQSVAFWCNPISGHATLYWYQQILGQGPKLLIQFQNNGVVDDSQLPKDRFSAERLKGVDSTLKIQPAKLEDSAVYLCASSPLAGVPYEQYFGPGTRLTVT.

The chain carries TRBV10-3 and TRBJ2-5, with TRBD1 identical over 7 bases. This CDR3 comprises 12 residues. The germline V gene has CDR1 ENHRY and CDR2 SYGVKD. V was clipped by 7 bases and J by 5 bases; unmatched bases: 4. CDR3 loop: CAIKTGSETQYF. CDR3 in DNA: TGTGCCATCAAGACAGGGTCCGAGACCCAGTACTTC.

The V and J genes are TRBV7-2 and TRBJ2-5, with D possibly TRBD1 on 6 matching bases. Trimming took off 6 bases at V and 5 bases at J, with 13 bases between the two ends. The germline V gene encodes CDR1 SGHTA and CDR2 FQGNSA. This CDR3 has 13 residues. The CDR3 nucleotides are TGTGCCAGCAGTAGAGGACAGACGGAGACCCAGTACTTC. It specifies CASSRGQTETQYF.

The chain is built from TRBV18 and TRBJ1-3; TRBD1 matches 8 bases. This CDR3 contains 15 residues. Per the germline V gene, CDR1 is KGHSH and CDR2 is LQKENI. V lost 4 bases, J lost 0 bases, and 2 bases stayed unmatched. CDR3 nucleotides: TGTGCCAGCTCACTCGGGACAGGCTCTGGAAACACCATATATTTT. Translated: CASSLGTGSGNTIYF.

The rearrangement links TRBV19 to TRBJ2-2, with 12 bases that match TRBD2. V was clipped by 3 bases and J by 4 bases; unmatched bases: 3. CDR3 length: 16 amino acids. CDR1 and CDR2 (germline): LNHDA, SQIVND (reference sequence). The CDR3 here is CASSMGTSGSTGELFF. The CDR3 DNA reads TGTGCCAGTAGTATGGGGACTAGCGGGTCCACCGGGGAGCTGTTTTTT.

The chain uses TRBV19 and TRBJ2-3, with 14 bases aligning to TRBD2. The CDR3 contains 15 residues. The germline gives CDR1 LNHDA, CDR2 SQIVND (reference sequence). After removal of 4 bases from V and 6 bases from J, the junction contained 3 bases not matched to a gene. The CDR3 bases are TGTGCCAGTAGTACCGGACTAGCGGGAGGTGATACGCAGTATTTT. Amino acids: CASSTGLAGGDTQYF.

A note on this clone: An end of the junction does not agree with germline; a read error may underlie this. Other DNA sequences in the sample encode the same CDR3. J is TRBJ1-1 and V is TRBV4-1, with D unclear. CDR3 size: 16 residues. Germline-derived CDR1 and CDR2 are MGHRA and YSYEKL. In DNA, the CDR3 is TGCGCCAGCAGCCAAGATGAACAGATATTGAACACTGAGGCTTTCTTT. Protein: CASSQDEQILNTEAFF.

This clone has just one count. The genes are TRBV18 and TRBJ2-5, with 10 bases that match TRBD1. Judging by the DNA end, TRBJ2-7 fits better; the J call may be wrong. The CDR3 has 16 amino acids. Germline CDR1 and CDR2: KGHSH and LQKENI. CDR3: CASSLDRDRGTYEQYF. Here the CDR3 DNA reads TGTGCCAGCTCACTTGACCGGGACAGGGGAACCTACGAGCAGTACTTC.

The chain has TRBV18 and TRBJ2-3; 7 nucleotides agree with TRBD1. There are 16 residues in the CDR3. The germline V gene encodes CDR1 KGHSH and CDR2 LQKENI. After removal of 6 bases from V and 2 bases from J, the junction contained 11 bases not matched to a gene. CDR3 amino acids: CASSHGQADNTDTQYF. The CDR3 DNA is TGTGCCAGCTCCCATGGACAGGCCGACAACACAGATACGCAGTATTTT.

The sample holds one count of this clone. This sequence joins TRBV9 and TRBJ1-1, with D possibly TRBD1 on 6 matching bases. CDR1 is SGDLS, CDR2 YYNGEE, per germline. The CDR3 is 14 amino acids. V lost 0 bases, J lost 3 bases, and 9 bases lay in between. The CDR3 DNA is TGTGCCAGCAGCGTAGGGGCAGGGGACACTGAAGCTTTCTTT. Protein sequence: CASSVGAGDTEAFF.

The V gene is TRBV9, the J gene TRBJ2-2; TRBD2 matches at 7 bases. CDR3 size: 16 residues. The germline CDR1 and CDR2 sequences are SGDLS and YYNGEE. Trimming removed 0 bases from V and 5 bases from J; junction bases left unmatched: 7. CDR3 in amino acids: CASSVGAGVGTGELFF. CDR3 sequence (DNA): TGTGCCAGCAGCGTAGGGGCGGGAGTTGGAACCGGGGAGCTGTTTTTT.

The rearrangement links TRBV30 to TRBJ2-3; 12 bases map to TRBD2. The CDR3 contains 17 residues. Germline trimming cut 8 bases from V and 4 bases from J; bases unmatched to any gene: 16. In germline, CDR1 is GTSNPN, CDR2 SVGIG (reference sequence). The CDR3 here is CASRIILAGGGPDTQYF. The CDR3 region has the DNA TGTGCCAGCCGAATAATACTAGCGGGAGGTGGGCCAGATACGCAGTATTTT.

The CDR3 here is CASRQGGQNTGELFF. The CDR3 bases are TGCGCCAGCAGACAGGGGGGTCAGAACACCGGGGAGCTGTTTTTT. The chain recombines TRBV5-1 with TRBJ2-2, with TRBD1 matching 8 bases. Per the germline V gene, CDR1 is SGHRS and CDR2 is YFSETQ. The V and J ends lost 5 bases and 1 base, in that order; junction bases with no gene match: 4. The CDR3 runs to 15 residues.

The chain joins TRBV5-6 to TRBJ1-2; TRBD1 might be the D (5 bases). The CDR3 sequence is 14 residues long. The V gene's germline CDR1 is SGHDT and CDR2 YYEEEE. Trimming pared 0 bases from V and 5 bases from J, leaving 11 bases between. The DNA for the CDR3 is TGTGCCAGCAGCTTGGACAGGTTTGGGTATGGCTACACCTTC. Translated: CASSLDRFGYGYTF.